The 18 T cell receptor beta chains given below trace back to one sample, sequenced in a study of blood T cell repertoires in COVID-19. Repertoires were generated with immunoSEQ multiplex PCR, while TCRdb's copy carries only in-frame clones and drops some. The sample shows 250,000 or so clones, approximately 89% of them seen only once. Sample: peripheral blood. These receptors came from a man in his forties with active or convalescent COVID-19.

Concerning this clone itself: The sample has other DNA sequences that encode this CDR3 too. V and J are TRBV3-1 (or the pseudogene TRBV3-2) and TRBJ2-2; 8 nucleotides line up with TRBD2. Germline V lookup: CDR1 LGHDT, CDR2 YNNKEL (reference sequence). V dropped 6 bases and J dropped 1; count of bases not matched to a gene: 4. The CDR3 length is 15 residues. This CDR3 reads CASRLSGGNTGELFF. The CDR3 DNA reads TGTGCCAGCAGACTGAGCGGGGGGAACACCGGGGAGCTGTTTTTT.

The chain joins TRBV2 to TRBJ1-5, with D perhaps TRBD1 (6 bases). V shed 7 bases and J shed 0 bases, with 16 bases lying between them. The CDR3 loop spans 16 amino acids. CDR1 is SNHLY and CDR2 is FYNNEI in the germline V gene. CDR3 amino acids: CASMGTGSYSNQPQHF. The CDR3 region has the DNA TGTGCCAGCATGGGAACAGGGTCCTATAGCAATCAGCCCCAGCATTTT.

The V call is TRBV2, the J call TRBJ1-1, with D possibly TRBD1 on 6 matching bases. This CDR3 spans 15 amino acids. Trimming removed 6 bases at V and 0 bases at J, with 14 bases between. CDR1 and CDR2 from the germline V gene are SNHLY and FYNNEI. CDR3 loop: CASRTGTHMNTEAFF. In nucleotides, the CDR3 is TGTGCCAGCAGAACAGGGACCCATATGAACACTGAAGCTTTCTTT.

J is TRBJ1-4 and V is TRBV29-1; TRBD1 aligns across 9 bases. V dropped 0 bases and J dropped 10; count of bases not matched to a gene: 6. Per the germline V gene, CDR1 is SQVTM and CDR2 is ANQGSEA. CDR3 length equals 14 residues. The CDR3: CSVEDRGQGRKLFF. The CDR3 DNA follows: TGCAGCGTTGAAGATAGGGGACAGGGCCGAAAACTGTTTTTT.

The chain employs TRBV28 and TRBJ2-7; D gene ambiguous. This CDR3 is 12 amino acids long. The V and J ends lost 10 bases and 5 bases respectively, with 15 bases between them. From germline, CDR1 is MDHEN and CDR2 SYDVKM. In DNA, the CDR3 is TGTGCCATTCTCGGCCAGCAGGACGAGCAGTACTTC. Translated: CAILGQQDEQYF.

This sequence joins TRBV11-3 and TRBJ2-1; no clear D. The CDR3 has 15 residues. CDR1 and CDR2 (germline): SGHNT, YENEEA. Between the trimmed V and J ends, which lost 0 bases and 4 bases, there was a span of 10 bases. The CDR3 sequence is CASSLEAGYYNEQFF. The CDR3 DNA sequence: TGTGCCAGCAGCTTAGAGGCCGGGTATTACAATGAGCAGTTCTTC.

The chain combines TRBV7-3 with TRBJ1-2; D is possibly TRBD1 (5 bases). This CDR3 is 15 amino acids long. V was pared by 5 bases and J by 8 bases, with 21 bases between. The germline V gene encodes CDR1 SGHTA and CDR2 FQGTGA. CDR3 in DNA: TGTGCCAGCAGCAAAAACCGGGACTCTAGACTCGGCTACACCTTC. The encoded protein is CASSKNRDSRLGYTF. Full variable domain (rest looked up from reference TRBV7-3 and TRBJ1-2): GAGVSQTPSNKVTEKGKYVELRCDPISGHTALYWYRQSLGQGPEFLIYFQGTGAADDSGLPNDRFFAVRPEGSVSTLKIQRTERGDSAVYLCASSKNRDSRLGYTFGSGTRLTVV.

This CDR3 reads CASSWPRERKAFF. The CDR3 DNA is TGTGCCAGCAGCTGGCCGCGGGAGAGGAAAGCTTTCTTT. The J gene is TRBJ1-1, the V gene TRBV11-3; no reliable D call. Trimming stripped 4 bases from V and 9 bases from J, with 15 bases between. This CDR3 has 13 amino acids. Germline lookup yields CDR1 SGHNT and CDR2 YENEEA.

Here the CDR3 DNA reads TGCGCCAGCAGTCAATACAGGGAGGGAGGCTCGAATGAAAAACTGTTTTTT. Translating gives CASSQYREGGSNEKLFF. The V call is TRBV23-1, the J call TRBJ1-4; D perhaps matches TRBD1 (6 bases). TRBV23-1 falls under the ORF class, with uncertain function. This CDR3 contains 17 residues. V was trimmed by 1 base and J by 5 bases, leaving 17 bases between them.

The chain has TRBV5-6 and TRBJ2-3, with TRBD1 as a possible D gene (5 bases). The CDR3 length is 14 residues. Deletions cut 0 bases from V and 2 bases from J, with 7 bases between. Germline loops: CDR1 SGHDT, CDR2 YYEEEE. The CDR3 sequence is CASSLGTTTDTQYF. For the CDR3, the DNA is TGTGCCAGCAGCTTGGGGACAACCACAGATACGCAGTATTTT.

V gene TRBV3-1 (or the pseudogene TRBV3-2) combines with J gene TRBJ1-1; D possibly corresponds to TRBD1 (6 bases). The germline V and J ends were trimmed by 3 bases and 3 bases, with 11 bases remaining between them. Germline V gives CDR1 LGHDT, CDR2 YNNKEL (reference sequence). The CDR3 consists of 14 residues. The DNA for the CDR3 is TGTGCCAGCAGCCAGCATACAGGGTACACTGAAGCTTTCTTT. This sequence encodes CASSQHTGYTEAFF.

The V and J genes are TRBV7-9 and TRBJ1-5; the D gene is possibly TRBD1 (6 bases). V dropped 5 bases and J dropped 6 bases, with 14 bases sitting between them. CDR3 length: 14 amino acids. Germline V gene sequence: CDR1 SEHNR, CDR2 FQNEAQ (reference sequence). The CDR3: CASSLTGSSQPQHF. CDR3 coding DNA: TGTGCCAGCAGCCTAACAGGGTCCAGTCAGCCCCAGCATTTT. The full variable domain, in which reference TRBV7-9 and TRBJ1-5 provide the parts outside the CDR3, is DTGVSQNPRHKITKRGQNVTFRCDPISEHNRLYWYRQTLGQGPEFLTYFQNEAQLEKSRLLSDRFSAERPKGSFSTLEIQRTEQGDSAMYLCASSLTGSSQPQHFGDGTRLSIL.

This chain uses TRBV27 with TRBJ2-7; possible D gene TRBD1, 6 bases. Germline V gene sequence: CDR1 MNHEY, CDR2 SMNVEV (reference sequence). V was clipped by 1 base and J by 4 bases, with 8 bases between them. CDR3 size: 13 residues. The DNA of the CDR3 is TGTGCCAGCAGTTTATTGACAGGTTACGAGCAGTACTTC. This translates into CASSLLTGYEQYF.

The CDR3 sequence: CASSHDRNYRGTEAFF. CDR3 coding DNA: TGTGCCAGCAGCCATGACAGGAACTATCGAGGGACTGAAGCTTTCTTT. V usage is TRBV7-9 and J usage is TRBJ1-1, with D possibly TRBD1 on 6 matching bases. The V and J ends lost 5 bases and 5 bases respectively, with 21 bases between them. The CDR3 consists of 16 residues. Germline V gene sequence: CDR1 SEHNR, CDR2 FQNEAQ (reference sequence).

The sample holds one count of this clone. The V and J genes are TRBV7-9 and TRBJ1-1, with D tentatively TRBD1 (5 bases). With 8 bases removed from V and 1 base from J, the gap between germline ends came to 11 bases. Germline-derived CDR1 and CDR2 are SEHNR and FQNEAQ (reference sequence). The CDR3 is 13 amino acids. In DNA form, the CDR3 reads TGTGCCAGCCTCAGGGAAGGGAACACTGAAGCTTTCTTT. It encodes CASLREGNTEAFF.

This clone has only a few counts. The chain links TRBV7-8 to TRBJ2-7; 8 bases fit TRBD1. V lost 2 bases, J lost 2 bases, and 5 bases stayed unmatched. The length of the CDR3 is 15 residues. The germline CDR1 and CDR2 sequences are SGHVS and FQNEAQ. The CDR3 loop reads CASSLYPGGPYEQYF. As DNA, the CDR3 is TGTGCCAGCAGCTTATACCCAGGGGGCCCCTACGAGCAGTACTTC.

This sequence joins TRBV6-1 and TRBJ1-5, with D unclear. Between the trimmed V and J ends, which lost 0 bases and 1 base, there was a span of 10 bases. This CDR3 has 16 amino acids. Germline CDR1 reads MNHNS; CDR2 reads SASEGT. Written as DNA, the CDR3 is TGTGCCAGCAGTGAAGCGAGGGCAGGAAGCAATCAGCCCCAGCATTTT. Its protein is CASSEARAGSNQPQHF.

The genes are TRBV28 and TRBJ2-2, with D uncertain. Trimming pared 7 bases from V and 1 base from J, leaving 10 bases between. Germline V lookup: CDR1 MDHEN, CDR2 SYDVKM. CDR3 length: 14 residues. CDR3 DNA: TGTGCCAGCACCCTAGGTCGGAACACCGGGGAGCTGTTTTTT. Translating it yields CASTLGRNTGELFF.